This TCR beta chain was observed in a study of cytomegalovirus exposure and HLA in healthy donors. Whole-study findings and limits: Later work associated roughly 17,000 TCR beta sequences with HLA alleles at 0.05 false discovery rate.

As regards this clone: Its antigen is undetermined.

PCR was performed using 60 Vbeta and 13 Jbeta primers. TCRdb's copy holds only in-frame clones and misses some; the assay was immunoSEQ multiplex PCR. The sample's table shows 40,000 to 45,000 clones. The CDR3 has 15 amino acids. CDR1 and CDR2 (germline): KGHSH, LQKENI. V gave up 0 bases and J gave up 7 bases, with 15 bases separating them. The specimen sequenced was PBMCs. V gene TRBV18 combines with J gene TRBJ2-5, with a tentative D call TRBD2 (6 bases). This TCR derives from a woman aged 25-40 years in good health and CMV-seronegative. CDR3 sequence: CASSPPSGVGGTQYF. The DNA of the CDR3 is TGTGCCAGCTCACCACCGTCGGGAGTAGGAGGGACCCAGTACTTC.